The source of this T cell receptor beta chain is a study of cytomegalovirus exposure and HLA in healthy donors. Study information: The 100 to 150 validation repertoires, a later analysis reported, used the same platform as the approximately 730 repertoires from the first cohort. The study, taken as a whole, reports: Rare TCR sequences dominated, though some public TCRs recurred in many donors.

TCRdb's table, derived via immunoSEQ multiplex PCR, lists solely in-frame clones and lacks some. The sample holds about 140,000 clones, about 86% seen once. Germline loops: CDR1 SGHRS, CDR2 YFSETQ. The CDR3 has 16 residues. The trim removed 7 bases at V and 0 bases at J, leaving 7 bases unmatched. As for this clone: The antigen is not known.

Sequenced sample: PBMCs. This receptor was identified in a man aged 18-30 years in good health and CMV-seronegative. The V and J genes are TRBV5-1 and TRBJ2-6; 7 bases are a match to TRBD1. The CDR3 sequence: CASGPGTVSGANVLTF. The CDR3 DNA sequence: TGCGCCAGCGGGCCCGGGACAGTCTCTGGGGCCAACGTCCTGACTTTC.